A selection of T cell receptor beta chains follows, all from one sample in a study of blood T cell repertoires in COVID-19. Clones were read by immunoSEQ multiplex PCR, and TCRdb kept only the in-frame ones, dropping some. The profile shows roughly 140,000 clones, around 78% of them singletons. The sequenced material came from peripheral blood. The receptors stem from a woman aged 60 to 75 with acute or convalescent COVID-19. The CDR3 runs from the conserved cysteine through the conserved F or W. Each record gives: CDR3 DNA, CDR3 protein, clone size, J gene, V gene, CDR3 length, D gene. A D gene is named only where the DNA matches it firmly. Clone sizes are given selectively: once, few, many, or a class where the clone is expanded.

TGCAGCGTCTCACAGGTTCAAGAGACCCAGTACTTC | CSVSQVQETQYF | - | TRBJ2-5 | TRBV29-1 | 12 | -
TGTGCCAGCTCGATGACTAGCGGGGACAATGAGCAGTTCTTC | CASSMTSGDNEQFF | - | TRBJ2-1 | TRBV18 | 14 | TRBD2
TGTGCCAGCACCTCAAGCCGGGGTTGGTATGGCTACACCTTC | CASTSSRGWYGYTF | - | TRBJ1-2 | TRBV6-6 | 14 | -
TGTGCCAGCACCAGAGCACTAGCCGCTTCAGATACGCAGTATTTT | CASTRALAASDTQYF | - | TRBJ2-3 | TRBV9 | 15 | -
TGTGCCAGCAGTCACCAACAGGGCGGGCCCTACAATGAGCAGTTCTTC | CASSHQQGGPYNEQFF | - | TRBJ2-1 | TRBV28 | 16 | -
TGTGCCAGCAGCCAAGATCGGGGGGAGAACACTGAAGCTTTCTTT | CASSQDRGENTEAFF | few | TRBJ1-1 | TRBV3-1/TRBV3-2 | 15 | -
TGCGCCAGCGGGACAGATCCTTCCGGGGCCAACGTCCTGACTTTC | CASGTDPSGANVLTF | - | TRBJ2-6 | TRBV5-1 | 15 | TRBD1
TGTGCCAGCAGCTTGTTCGGTAACATTCAGTACTTC | CASSLFGNIQYF | few | TRBJ2-4 | TRBV5-4 | 12 | -
TGCGCCAGCGGGACTAGCGGCTACGAGCAGTACTTC | CASGTSGYEQYF | few | TRBJ2-7 | TRBV10-1 | 12 | TRBD2
TGTGCCAGCACTACTAGCGGGAGTTCGATTGAGCAGTTCTTC | CASTTSGSSIEQFF | once | TRBJ2-1 | TRBV2 | 14 | TRBD2